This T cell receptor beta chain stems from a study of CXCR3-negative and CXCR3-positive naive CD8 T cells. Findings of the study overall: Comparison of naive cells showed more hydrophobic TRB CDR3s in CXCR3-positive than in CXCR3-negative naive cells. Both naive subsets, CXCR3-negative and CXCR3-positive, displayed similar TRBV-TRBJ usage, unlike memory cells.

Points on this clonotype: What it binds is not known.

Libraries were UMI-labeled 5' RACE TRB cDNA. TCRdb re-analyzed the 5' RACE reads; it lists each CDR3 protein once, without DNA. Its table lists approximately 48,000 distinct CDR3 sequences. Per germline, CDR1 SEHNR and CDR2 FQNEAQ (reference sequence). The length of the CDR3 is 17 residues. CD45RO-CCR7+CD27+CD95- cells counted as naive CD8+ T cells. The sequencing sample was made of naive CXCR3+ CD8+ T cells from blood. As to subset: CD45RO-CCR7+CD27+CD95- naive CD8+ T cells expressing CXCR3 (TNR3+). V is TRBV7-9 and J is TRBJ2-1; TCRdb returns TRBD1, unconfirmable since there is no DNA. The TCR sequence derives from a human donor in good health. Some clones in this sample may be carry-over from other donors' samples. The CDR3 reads CASSSASGTGVYNEQFF.